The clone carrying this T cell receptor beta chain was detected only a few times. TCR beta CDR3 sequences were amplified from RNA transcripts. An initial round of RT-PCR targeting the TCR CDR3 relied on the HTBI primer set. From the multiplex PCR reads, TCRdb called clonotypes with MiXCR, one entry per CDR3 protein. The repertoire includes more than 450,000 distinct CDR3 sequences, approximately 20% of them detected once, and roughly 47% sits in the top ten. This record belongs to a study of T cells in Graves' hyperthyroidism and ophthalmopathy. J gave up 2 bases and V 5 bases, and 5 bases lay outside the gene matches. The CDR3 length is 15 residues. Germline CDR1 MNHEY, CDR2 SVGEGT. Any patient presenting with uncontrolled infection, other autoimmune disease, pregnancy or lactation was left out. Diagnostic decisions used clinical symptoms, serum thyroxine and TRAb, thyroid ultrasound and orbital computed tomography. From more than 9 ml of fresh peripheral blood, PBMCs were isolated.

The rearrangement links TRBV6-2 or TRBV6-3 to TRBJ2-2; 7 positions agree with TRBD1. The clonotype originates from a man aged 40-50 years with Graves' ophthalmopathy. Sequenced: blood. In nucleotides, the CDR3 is TGTGCCAGCAGTCCAGGGGGAGTCAACACCGGGGAGCTGTTTTTT. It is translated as CASSPGGVNTGELFF.